This T cell receptor beta chain is drawn from a study of blood T cells in healthy people across ages. Trimming shortened V by 0 bases and J by 7 bases, and 15 bases separated the two germline ends. There are 15 residues in the CDR3. Germline V gives CDR1 LGHNA, CDR2 YNFKEQ. Alongside a J-beta primer mix, a sample-barcoded 5' primer served in a second PCR lasting 7 to 11 cycles. TCRdb reprocessed the 5' RACE reads via MiXCR and lists one record per CDR3 protein. Among approximately 490,000 distinct CDR3 sequences listed, nearly 25% were seen once. In addition, the sample was reused for a study of T cells of mothers and their children.

This chain uses TRBV4-2 with TRBJ1-2; possibly TRBD1 for D (6 bases). The TCR sequence derives from a boy aged 10-17 years in good health. The sample consisted of blood. CDR3 loop: CASSQDRRGAAGYTF. The CDR3 region has the DNA TGTGCCAGCAGCCAAGATCGTCGGGGGGCGGCTGGCTACACCTTC.